A single sample gave rise to the 26 T cell receptor beta chains below, sequenced in a study of shared clonotypes between healthy human individuals. Using immunoSEQ multiplex PCR, the repertoire was profiled, and TCRdb retains in-frame clones only, with some absent. There are roughly 410,000 clones in the sample; just over 95% occur only once, and about 0.32% lies in the top ten. The sample consisted of memory CD8+ T cells sorted from blood. Subset here: CD45RO+ cells pooled with CCR7-negative TemRA cells. These receptors were collected from a man aged 25-45 years in good health.

V usage is TRBV6-6 and J usage is TRBJ2-4; 8 bases line up with TRBD2. J gave up 8 bases and V 2 bases, and 8 bases lay outside the gene matches. The CDR3 has 15 residues. Germline assignment: CDR1 MNHNY and CDR2 SVGAGI (reference sequence). The CDR3 loop is CASSYGLAVSDIQYF. The CDR3 region has the DNA TGTGCCAGCAGTTACGGACTAGCCGTATCTGACATTCAGTACTTC.

The rearrangement links TRBV7-6 to TRBJ2-5, with TRBD2 matching 11 bases. The V segment lost 5 bases and the J segment 5 bases; nucleotides outside the gene matches: 7. The germline V gene encodes CDR1 SGHVS and CDR2 FNYEAQ. CDR3 length equals 15 residues. CDR3 sequence: CASSHLAGGGETQYF. In DNA, the CDR3 is TGTGCCAGCAGCCACTTAGCGGGAGGGGGCGAGACCCAGTACTTC. The full variable domain, with the rest looked up from reference TRBV7-6 and TRBJ2-5, is GAGVSQSPRYKVTKRGQDVALRCDPISGHVSLYWYRQALGQGPEFLTYFNYEAQQDKSGLPNDRFSAERPEGSISTLTIQRTEQRDSAMYRCASSHLAGGGETQYFGPGTRLLVL.

The rearrangement links TRBV28 to TRBJ1-2; 8 bases are shared with TRBD1. J was trimmed by 7 bases and V by 9 bases; bases with no gene match: 4. The CDR3 contains 11 residues. Germline CDR1 and CDR2: MDHEN and SYDVKM. CDR3 bases: TGTGCCAGTCAGGGGGCTCGTGGCTACACCTTC. Translating it yields CASQGARGYTF.

J is TRBJ2-3 and V is TRBV6-4; D is unresolved. The CDR3 loop spans 12 amino acids. Looked up from germline, CDR1 is MRHNA and CDR2 is SNTAGT. The ends were cut back, 9 bases at V and 11 bases at J, with 18 bases in the middle. CDR3 region: CARHYLVSGQYF. The CDR3 region has the DNA TGTGCCAGACACTATTTGGTATCTGGGCAGTATTTT.

The gene calls are TRBV28 and TRBJ1-3; D might be TRBD1 (5 bases). Deletions cut 3 bases from V and 4 bases from J, with 10 bases between. CDR3 length: 14 residues. The V gene's germline CDR1 is MDHEN and CDR2 SYDVKM. As DNA, the CDR3 is TGTGCCAGCAGTTTGGCCGGGACGGGAAACACCATATATTTT. This sequence encodes CASSLAGTGNTIYF.

V is TRBV7-9 and J is TRBJ2-7; D uncertain. Germline CDR1 is SEHNR and CDR2 is FQNEAQ (reference sequence). Trimming left V 3 bases short and J 3 bases short, with 3 bases between. The CDR3 covers 11 residues. CDR3 sequence (DNA): TGTGCCAGCAGCTTCAACTACGAGCAGTACTTC. Amino acids: CASSFNYEQYF. Based on the CDR3 plus reference TRBV7-9 and TRBJ2-7, the full variable domain is DTGVSQNPRHKITKRGQNVTFRCDPISEHNRLYWYRQTLGQGPEFLTYFQNEAQLEKSRLLSDRFSAERPKGSFSTLEIQRTEQGDSAMYLCASSFNYEQYFGPGTRLTVT.

V usage is TRBV5-1 and J usage is TRBJ2-7; TRBD2 aligns across 7 bases. Per germline, CDR1 SGHRS and CDR2 YFSETQ. V lost 1 base to trimming and J lost 0 bases; unmatched junction nucleotides: 4. The CDR3 runs 15 residues. Here the CDR3 DNA reads TGCGCCAGCAGCTTGCGGGCTAGCGGCTCCTACGAGCAGTACTTC. This codes for CASSLRASGSYEQYF.

The chain joins TRBV2 to TRBJ2-7; 8 bases line up with TRBD2. Germline V gene data show CDR1 as SNHLY and CDR2 as FYNNEI. J gave up 6 bases and V 5 bases, and 9 bases lay outside the gene matches. This CDR3 has 14 residues. The CDR3 DNA follows: TGTGCCAGCAGTACCACGCTAGCGGGTGGCGAGCAGTACTTC. Translated, it gives CASSTTLAGGEQYF.

This clone was detected only a few times. DNA for the CDR3: TGTGCCAGCAGTGAAGGGGGCTATGGCTACACCTTC. It yields the protein CASSEGGYGYTF. The V call is TRBV6-1, the J call TRBJ1-2, with no clear D. V was pared by 1 base and J by 4 bases, with 4 bases between. CDR1 and CDR2 (germline): MNHNS, SASEGT. The length of the CDR3 is 12 residues.

This clone has just one count. The CDR3 DNA is TGTGCCAGCAGCTTGGCATCCTTGACAGGGGCCTCCTACGAGCAGTACTTC. Its translation: CASSLASLTGASYEQYF. The chain joins TRBV5-6 to TRBJ2-7; 8 nucleotides align to TRBD1. The CDR3 consists of 17 residues. Germline lookup yields CDR1 SGHDT and CDR2 YYEEEE. With V trimmed by 0 bases and J by 0 bases, 8 bases remained unmatched.

J is TRBJ1-5 and V is TRBV28, with D unclear. Looked up from germline, CDR1 is MDHEN and CDR2 is SYDVKM. The CDR3 sequence is 15 residues long. Trimming removed 6 bases from V and 2 bases from J, with 14 bases in between. CDR3 protein: CASSGSPTGNQPQHF. In nucleotides, the CDR3 is TGTGCCAGCAGCGGGTCCCCGACCGGCAATCAGCCCCAGCATTTT.

This chain uses TRBV6-1 with TRBJ2-3; 7 bases match TRBD2. This CDR3 contains 15 residues. V lost 3 bases to trimming and J lost 2 bases; unmatched junction nucleotides: 5. Germline V gene data show CDR1 as MNHNS and CDR2 as SASEGT. The chain's CDR3 is CASSDGGYYTDTQYF. Written as DNA, the CDR3 is TGTGCCAGCAGTGACGGGGGGTACTACACAGATACGCAGTATTTT.

The chain uses TRBV7-9 and TRBJ2-1; TRBD1 agrees at 9 bases. The CDR3 runs to 14 residues. V trimming: 4 bases; J trimming: 7 bases; junction bases outside the gene matches: 5. In germline, CDR1 is SEHNR, CDR2 FQNEAQ (reference sequence). DNA of the CDR3: TGTGCCAGCAGCTGGGGACAGGGTGGAAATGAGCAGTTCTTC. As protein: CASSWGQGGNEQFF.

The rearrangement uses TRBV7-9 and TRBJ2-3; 15 positions agree with TRBD2. The junction had 12 bases not matched to a gene; V was cut back by 5 bases and J by 3 bases. The CDR3 loop spans 19 amino acids. Germline V gives CDR1 SEHNR, CDR2 FQNEAQ (reference sequence). CDR3 loop: CASSMTPGLAGGVTDTQYF. The CDR3 bases are TGTGCCAGCAGCATGACACCGGGACTAGCGGGAGGAGTAACAGATACGCAGTATTTT.

The chain has TRBV6-1 and TRBJ1-1, with 8 bases aligning to TRBD1. V lost 6 bases to trimming and J lost 1 base; unmatched junction nucleotides: 4. Germline V gives CDR1 MNHNS, CDR2 SASEGT. The CDR3 contains 14 residues. For the CDR3, the DNA is TGTGCCAGCAGCAGGACAGGGTCGAACACTGAAGCTTTCTTT. Protein: CASSRTGSNTEAFF.

In regard to this clone: The sample has other DNA sequences that encode this CDR3 too. The V call is TRBV5-1, the J call TRBJ2-3; D ambiguous. The V end was cut by 1 base, the J end by 5 bases, with 2 bases between. CDR3 length equals 11 residues. CDR1 and CDR2 (germline): SGHRS, YFSETQ. The CDR3 spells CASSLRDTQYF. DNA for the CDR3: TGCGCCAGCAGCTTGAGAGATACGCAGTATTTT.

This sequence joins TRBV6-1 and TRBJ2-5, with 11 bases matching TRBD2. Germline CDR1 is MNHNS and CDR2 is SASEGT. This CDR3 contains 15 residues. J gave up 3 bases and V 5 bases, and 5 bases lay outside the gene matches. The CDR3 sequence: CASSKQGLAEETQYF. CDR3 sequence (DNA): TGTGCCAGCAGTAAACAGGGACTAGCGGAAGAGACCCAGTACTTC.

The J gene is TRBJ2-1, the V gene TRBV28, with 14 bases identical to TRBD2. This CDR3 spans 15 amino acids. The J segment lost 6 bases and the V segment lost 4 bases, leaving 2 bases of the junction unmatched. The germline CDR1 and CDR2 sequences are MDHEN and SYDVKM. CDR3 nucleotide sequence: TGTGCCAGCAGTTCAGGACTAGCGGGAGGCAATGAGCAGTTCTTC. Encoded protein: CASSSGLAGGNEQFF.

This clone appeared a single time. The rearrangement uses TRBV7-6 and TRBJ1-1; no reliable D call. The CDR3 has 14 residues. The V and J ends lost 5 bases and 1 base respectively, with 11 bases between them. Germline V lookup: CDR1 SGHVS, CDR2 FNYEAQ. CDR3 bases: TGTGCCAGCAGCCGTGTTCTGGGGAACACTGAAGCTTTCTTT. Encoded protein: CASSRVLGNTEAFF.

The CDR3 DNA reads TGCGCCAGCAGCCAACTTAGCGGGAGAAATTCCTACGAGCAGTACTTC. This gives the protein CASSQLSGRNSYEQYF. The chain uses TRBV4-1 and TRBJ2-7, with 9 bases that match TRBD2. Germline lookup yields CDR1 MGHRA and CDR2 YSYEKL. The CDR3 consists of 16 residues. The J segment lost 1 base and the V segment lost 2 bases, leaving 6 bases of the junction unmatched.

Here the CDR3 reads CASTPRAGVRNEQFF. In DNA form, the CDR3 reads TGTGCCAGCACCCCTAGAGCGGGAGTCAGGAATGAGCAGTTCTTC. This rearrangement joins TRBV28 to TRBJ2-1; 8 positions match TRBD2. The V gene's germline CDR1 is MDHEN and CDR2 SYDVKM. This CDR3 has 15 amino acids. J was trimmed by 7 bases and V by 7 bases; bases with no gene match: 12.

The chain is built from TRBV19 and TRBJ2-3; D is possibly TRBD1 (6 bases). V was shortened by 8 bases and J by 0 bases, with 12 bases between the two germline ends. CDR3 size: 14 residues. The germline V gene has CDR1 LNHDA and CDR2 SQIVND (reference sequence). CDR3 nucleotides: TGTGCCAGTGCCGGGACATCTAGCACAGATACGCAGTATTTT. Translating it yields CASAGTSSTDTQYF.

The gene calls are TRBV7-2 and TRBJ1-5; D remains ambiguous. Trimming left V 1 base short and J 4 bases short, with 11 bases between. This CDR3 is 15 amino acids long. Germline assignment: CDR1 SGHTA and CDR2 FQGNSA. The CDR3 here is CASSLEGTGNQPQHF. The CDR3 DNA sequence: TGTGCCAGCAGCTTAGAGGGAACCGGGAATCAGCCCCAGCATTTT.

V and J are TRBV5-1 and TRBJ2-7; maybe TRBD1 (6 bases). The V gene lost 0 bases and the J gene lost 0 bases, with 22 bases spanning the gap. This CDR3 comprises 19 residues. Germline V gene data show CDR1 as SGHRS and CDR2 as YFSETQ. The CDR3 loop reads CASSLGFRLGHLSSYEQYF. CDR3 nucleotides: TGCGCCAGCAGCTTGGGATTTCGTTTGGGACACTTAAGCTCCTACGAGCAGTACTTC.

The V gene is TRBV5-6, the J gene TRBJ2-3, with 15 positions matching TRBD2. Trimming took 3 bases from V and 2 from J; bases not matched to a gene: 4. This CDR3 spans 17 amino acids. The germline V gene encodes CDR1 SGHDT and CDR2 YYEEEE. CDR3 bases: TGTGCCAGCAGCTGGACTAGCGGGAGGGGATCCACAGATACGCAGTATTTT. It yields the protein CASSWTSGRGSTDTQYF.

The rearrangement uses TRBV7-6 and TRBJ2-1, with 11 bases identical to TRBD2. The V gene end was trimmed by 6 bases and the J gene end by 3 bases; junction bases not matched to a gene: 4. The CDR3 is made up of 15 amino acids. Germline CDR1 reads SGHVS; CDR2 reads FNYEAQ. CDR3 in amino acids: CASRTLAGDYNEQFF. For the CDR3, the DNA is TGTGCCAGCAGAACACTAGCGGGAGACTACAATGAGCAGTTCTTC.